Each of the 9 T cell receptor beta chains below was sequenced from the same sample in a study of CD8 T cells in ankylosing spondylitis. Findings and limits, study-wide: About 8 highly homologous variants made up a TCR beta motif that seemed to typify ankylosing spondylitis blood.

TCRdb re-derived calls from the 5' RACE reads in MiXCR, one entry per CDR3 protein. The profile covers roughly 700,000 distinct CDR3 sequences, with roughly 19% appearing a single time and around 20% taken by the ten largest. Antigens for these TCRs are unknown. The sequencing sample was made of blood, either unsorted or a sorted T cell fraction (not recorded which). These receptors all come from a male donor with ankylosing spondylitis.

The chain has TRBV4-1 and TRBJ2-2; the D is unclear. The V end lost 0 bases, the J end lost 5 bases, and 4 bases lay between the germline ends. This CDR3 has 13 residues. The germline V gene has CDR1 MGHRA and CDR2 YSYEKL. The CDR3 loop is CASSQDRTGELFF. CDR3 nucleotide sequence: TGCGCCAGCAGCCAAGATCGAACCGGGGAGCTGTTTTTT.

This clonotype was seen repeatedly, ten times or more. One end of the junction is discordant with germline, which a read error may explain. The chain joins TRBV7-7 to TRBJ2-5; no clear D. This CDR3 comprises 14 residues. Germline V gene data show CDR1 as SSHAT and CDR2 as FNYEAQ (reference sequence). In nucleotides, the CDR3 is TGTGCTAGCAGCTTAGATCCAGGCGAAGAGACCCAGTACTTC. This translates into CASSLDPGEETQYF.

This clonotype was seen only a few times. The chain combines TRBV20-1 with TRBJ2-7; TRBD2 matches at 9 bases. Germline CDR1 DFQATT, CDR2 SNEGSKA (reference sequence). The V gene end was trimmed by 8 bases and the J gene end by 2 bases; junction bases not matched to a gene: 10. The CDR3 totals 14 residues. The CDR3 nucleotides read TGCAGTCCGGTCGTGGGACTAGCTGCCTACGAGCAGTACTTC. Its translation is CSPVVGLAAYEQYF.

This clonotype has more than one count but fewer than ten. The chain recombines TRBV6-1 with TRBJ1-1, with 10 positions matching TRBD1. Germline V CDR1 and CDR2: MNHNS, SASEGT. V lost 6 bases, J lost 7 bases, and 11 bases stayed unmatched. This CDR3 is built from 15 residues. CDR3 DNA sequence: TGTGCCAGCAGGATAGGACAGGGGGAGAGCTATGAAGCTTTCTTT. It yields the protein CASRIGQGESYEAFF.

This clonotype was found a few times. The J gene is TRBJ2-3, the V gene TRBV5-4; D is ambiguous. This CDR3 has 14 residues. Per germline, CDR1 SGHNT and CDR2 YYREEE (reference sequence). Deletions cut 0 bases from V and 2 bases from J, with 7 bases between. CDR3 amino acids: CASSLALYTDTQYF. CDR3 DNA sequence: TGTGCCAGCAGCTTGGCCCTCTACACAGATACGCAGTATTTT.

CDR3 protein: CASSKLEGEDYGYTF. The CDR3 bases are TGTGCCAGCAGCAAATTGGAGGGGGAGGACTATGGCTACACCTTC. V gene TRBV21-1 combines with J gene TRBJ1-2. TRBV21-1 is termed a pseudogene. The CDR3 covers 15 residues.

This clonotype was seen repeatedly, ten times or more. CDR3 sequence reads: CASGYRGRYEQYF. CDR3 sequence (DNA): TGTGCCAGCGGCTACAGGGGGAGATACGAGCAGTACTTC. This sequence joins TRBV6-6 and TRBJ2-7; 8 bases align to TRBD1. J lost 4 bases, V lost 8 bases, and 7 bases had no gene match. The length of the CDR3 is 13 residues. CDR1 MNHNY and CDR2 SVGAGI come from the germline V gene (reference sequence).

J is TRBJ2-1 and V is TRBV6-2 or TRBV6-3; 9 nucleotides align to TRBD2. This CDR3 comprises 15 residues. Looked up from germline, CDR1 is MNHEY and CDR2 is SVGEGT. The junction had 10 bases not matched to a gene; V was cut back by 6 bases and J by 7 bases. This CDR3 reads CASSYAGGPYNEQFF. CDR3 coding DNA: TGTGCCAGCAGCTACGCGGGAGGGCCTTATAATGAGCAGTTCTTC.

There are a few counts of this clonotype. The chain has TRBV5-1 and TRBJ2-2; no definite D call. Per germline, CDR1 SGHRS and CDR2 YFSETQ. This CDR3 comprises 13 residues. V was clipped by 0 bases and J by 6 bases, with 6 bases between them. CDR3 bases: TGCGCCAGCAGCTTGGATGGTGCCGGGGAGCTGTTTTTT. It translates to CASSLDGAGELFF.